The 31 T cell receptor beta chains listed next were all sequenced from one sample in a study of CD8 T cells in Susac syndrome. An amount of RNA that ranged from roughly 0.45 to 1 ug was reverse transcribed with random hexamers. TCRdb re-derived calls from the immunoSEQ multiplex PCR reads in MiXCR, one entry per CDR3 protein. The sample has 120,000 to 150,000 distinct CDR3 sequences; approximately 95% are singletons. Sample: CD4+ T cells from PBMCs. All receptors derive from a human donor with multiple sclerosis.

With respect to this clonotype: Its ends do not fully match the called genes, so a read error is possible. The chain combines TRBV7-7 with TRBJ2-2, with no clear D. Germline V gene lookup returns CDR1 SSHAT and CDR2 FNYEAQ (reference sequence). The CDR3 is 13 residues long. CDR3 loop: CASSLPVTGELFF. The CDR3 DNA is TGTGCTAGCAGCTTACCGGTTACCGGGGAGCTGTTTTTT.

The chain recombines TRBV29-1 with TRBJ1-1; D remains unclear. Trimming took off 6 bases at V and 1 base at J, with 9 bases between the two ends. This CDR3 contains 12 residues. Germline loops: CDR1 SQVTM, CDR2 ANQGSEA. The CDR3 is CSVENWNTEAFF. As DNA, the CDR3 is TGCAGCGTCGAAAACTGGAACACTGAAGCTTTCTTT.

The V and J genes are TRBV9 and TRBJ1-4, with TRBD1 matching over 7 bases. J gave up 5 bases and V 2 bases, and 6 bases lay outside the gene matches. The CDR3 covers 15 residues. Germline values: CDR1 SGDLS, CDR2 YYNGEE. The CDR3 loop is CASSVTGAANEKLFF. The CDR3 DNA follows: TGTGCCAGCAGCGTTACAGGGGCGGCAAATGAAAAACTGTTTTTT.

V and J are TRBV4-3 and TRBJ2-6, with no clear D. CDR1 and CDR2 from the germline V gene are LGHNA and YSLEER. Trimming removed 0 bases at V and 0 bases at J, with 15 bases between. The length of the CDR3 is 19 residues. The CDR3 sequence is CASSQDAVQVRSGANVLTF. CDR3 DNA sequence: TGCGCCAGCAGCCAAGACGCTGTGCAGGTACGCTCTGGGGCCAACGTCCTGACTTTC.

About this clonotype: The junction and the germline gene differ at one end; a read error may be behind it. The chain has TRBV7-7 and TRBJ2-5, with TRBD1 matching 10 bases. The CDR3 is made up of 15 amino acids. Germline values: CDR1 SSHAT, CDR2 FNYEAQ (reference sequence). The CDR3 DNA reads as TGTGCTAGCAGCCCACAAGGGACAGGGGCGGAGACCCAGTACTTC. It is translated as CASSPQGTGAETQYF.

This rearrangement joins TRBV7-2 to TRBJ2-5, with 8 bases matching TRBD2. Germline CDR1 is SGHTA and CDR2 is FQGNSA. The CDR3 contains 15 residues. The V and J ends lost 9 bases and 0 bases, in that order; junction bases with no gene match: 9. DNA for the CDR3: TGTGCCAGTGGGAGGAGCGGGGGTAACCAAGAGACCCAGTACTTC. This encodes CASGRSGGNQETQYF.

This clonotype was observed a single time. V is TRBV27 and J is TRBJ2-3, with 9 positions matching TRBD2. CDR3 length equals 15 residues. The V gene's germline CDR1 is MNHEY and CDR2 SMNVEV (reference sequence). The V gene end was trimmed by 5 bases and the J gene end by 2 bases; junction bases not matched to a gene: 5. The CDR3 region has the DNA TGTGCCAGCAGTCAGCGGGAGGCCCACACAGATACGCAGTATTTT. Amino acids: CASSQREAHTDTQYF.

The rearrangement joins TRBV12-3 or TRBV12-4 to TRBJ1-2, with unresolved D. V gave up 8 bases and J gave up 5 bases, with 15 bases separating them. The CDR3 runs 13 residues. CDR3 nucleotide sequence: TGTGCCAGCGGCCGTACTTCTCGTTATGGCTACACCTTC. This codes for CASGRTSRYGYTF.

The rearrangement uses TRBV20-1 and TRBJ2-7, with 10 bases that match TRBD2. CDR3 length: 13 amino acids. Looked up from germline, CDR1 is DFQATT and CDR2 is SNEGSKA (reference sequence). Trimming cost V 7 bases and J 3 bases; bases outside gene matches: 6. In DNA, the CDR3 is TGCAGTGGAGAGCGGGAGGGGCACTACGAGCAGTACTTC. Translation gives CSGEREGHYEQYF.

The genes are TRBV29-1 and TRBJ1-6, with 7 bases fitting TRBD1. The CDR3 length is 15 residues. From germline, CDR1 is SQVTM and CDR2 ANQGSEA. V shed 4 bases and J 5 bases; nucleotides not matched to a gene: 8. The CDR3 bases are TGCAGCGTTGGAGGGGGCGCTGGGGATAATTCACCCCTCCACTTT. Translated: CSVGGGAGDNSPLHF.

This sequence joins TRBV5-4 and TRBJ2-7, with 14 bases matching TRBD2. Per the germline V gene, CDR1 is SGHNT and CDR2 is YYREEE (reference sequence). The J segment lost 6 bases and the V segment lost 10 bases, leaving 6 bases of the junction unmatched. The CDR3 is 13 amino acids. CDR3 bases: TGTGCCGTCTCGGGACTAGCGGGAGTCGAGCAGTACTTC. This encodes CAVSGLAGVEQYF.

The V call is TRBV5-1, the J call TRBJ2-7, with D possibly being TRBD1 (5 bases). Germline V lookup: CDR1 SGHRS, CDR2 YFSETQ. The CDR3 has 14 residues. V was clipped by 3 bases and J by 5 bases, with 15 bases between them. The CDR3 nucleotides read TGCGCCAGCAGCTCCCTCCAGCAGGGCCACGAGCAGTACTTC. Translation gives CASSSLQQGHEQYF.

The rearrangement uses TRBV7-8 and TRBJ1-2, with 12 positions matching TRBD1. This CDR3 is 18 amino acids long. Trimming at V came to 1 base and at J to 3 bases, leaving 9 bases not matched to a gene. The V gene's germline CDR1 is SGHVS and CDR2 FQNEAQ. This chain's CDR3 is CASSLVGTGGTIYYGYTF. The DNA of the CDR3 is TGTGCCAGCAGCTTAGTGGGGACAGGGGGCACCATTTACTATGGCTACACCTTC.

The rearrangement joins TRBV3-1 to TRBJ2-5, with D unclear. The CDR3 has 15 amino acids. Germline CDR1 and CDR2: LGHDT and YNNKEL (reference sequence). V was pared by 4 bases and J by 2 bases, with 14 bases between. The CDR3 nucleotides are TGTGCCAGCAGCCCCTGGGCACCGCATCAAGAGACCCAGTACTTC. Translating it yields CASSPWAPHQETQYF.

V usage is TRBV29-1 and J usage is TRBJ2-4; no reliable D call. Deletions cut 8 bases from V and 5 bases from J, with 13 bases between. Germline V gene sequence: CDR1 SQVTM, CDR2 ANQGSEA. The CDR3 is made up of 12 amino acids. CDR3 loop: CSFSTVENIQYF. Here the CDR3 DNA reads TGCAGCTTCAGTACCGTCGAAAACATTCAGTACTTC.

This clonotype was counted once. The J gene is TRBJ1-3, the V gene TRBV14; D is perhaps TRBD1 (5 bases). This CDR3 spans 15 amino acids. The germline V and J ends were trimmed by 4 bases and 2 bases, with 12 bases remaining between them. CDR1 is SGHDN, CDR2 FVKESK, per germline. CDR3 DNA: TGTGCCAGCAGCCTGCTTGGGGGAGCTGGAAACACCATATATTTT. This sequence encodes CASSLLGGAGNTIYF.

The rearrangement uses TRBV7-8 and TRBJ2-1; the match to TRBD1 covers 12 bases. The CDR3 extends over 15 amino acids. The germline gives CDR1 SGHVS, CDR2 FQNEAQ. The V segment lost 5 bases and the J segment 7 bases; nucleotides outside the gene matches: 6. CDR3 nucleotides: TGTGCCAGCAGCACGCGGGACAGGGGGCTAAATGAGCAGTTCTTC. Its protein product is CASSTRDRGLNEQFF. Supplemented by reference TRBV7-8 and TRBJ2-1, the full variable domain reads GAGVSQSPRYKVAKRGQDVALRCDPISGHVSLFWYQQALGQGPEFLTYFQNEAQLDKSGLPSDRFFAERPEGSVSTLKIQRTQQEDSAVYLCASSTRDRGLNEQFFGPGTRLTVL.

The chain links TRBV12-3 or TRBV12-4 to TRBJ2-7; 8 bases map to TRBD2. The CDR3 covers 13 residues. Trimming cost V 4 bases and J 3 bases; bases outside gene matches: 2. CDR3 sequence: CASSSTSVYEQYF. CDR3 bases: TGTGCCAGCAGTTCGACTAGCGTCTACGAGCAGTACTTC.

CDR3 protein: CASSFQAGGTDTQYF. The CDR3 coding sequence is TGTGCCAGCAGTTTTCAAGCGGGGGGCACAGATACGCAGTATTTT. This sequence joins TRBV27 and TRBJ2-3; 8 bases agree with TRBD2. This CDR3 is built from 15 residues. V dropped 3 bases and J dropped 1; count of bases not matched to a gene: 3. Germline CDR1 is MNHEY and CDR2 is SMNVEV (reference sequence).

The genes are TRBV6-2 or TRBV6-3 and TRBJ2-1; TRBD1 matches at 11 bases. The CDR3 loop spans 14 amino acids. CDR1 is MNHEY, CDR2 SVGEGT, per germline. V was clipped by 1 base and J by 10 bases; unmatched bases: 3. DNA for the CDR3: TGTGCCAGCAGTTACTTGGGACAGGGGGACGAGCAGTTCTTC. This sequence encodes CASSYLGQGDEQFF.

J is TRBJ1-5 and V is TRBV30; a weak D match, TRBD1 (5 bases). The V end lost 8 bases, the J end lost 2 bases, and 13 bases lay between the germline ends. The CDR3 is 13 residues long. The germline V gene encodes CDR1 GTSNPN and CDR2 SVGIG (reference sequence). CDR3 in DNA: TGTGCCATTGAAGGAGGGGGCAATCAGCCCCAGCATTTT. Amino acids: CAIEGGGNQPQHF.

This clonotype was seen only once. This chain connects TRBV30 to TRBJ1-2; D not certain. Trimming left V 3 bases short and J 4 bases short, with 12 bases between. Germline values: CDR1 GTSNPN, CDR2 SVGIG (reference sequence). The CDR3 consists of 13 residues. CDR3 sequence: CAWSLQDLYGYTF. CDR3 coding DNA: TGTGCCTGGAGCTTGCAGGATCTCTATGGCTACACCTTC.

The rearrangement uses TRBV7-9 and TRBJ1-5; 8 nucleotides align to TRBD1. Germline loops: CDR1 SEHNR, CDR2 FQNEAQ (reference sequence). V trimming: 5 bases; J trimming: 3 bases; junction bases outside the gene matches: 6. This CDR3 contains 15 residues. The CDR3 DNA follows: TGTGCCAGCAGCCGTGGACAGGGTACCAATCAGCCCCAGCATTTT. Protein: CASSRGQGTNQPQHF.

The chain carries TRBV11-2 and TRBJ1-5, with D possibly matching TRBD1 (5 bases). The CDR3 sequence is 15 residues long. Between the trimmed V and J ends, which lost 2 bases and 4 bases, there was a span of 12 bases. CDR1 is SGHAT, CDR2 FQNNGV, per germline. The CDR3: CASSLTDGGNQPQHF. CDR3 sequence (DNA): TGTGCCAGCAGCTTAACGGACGGGGGGAATCAGCCCCAGCATTTT.

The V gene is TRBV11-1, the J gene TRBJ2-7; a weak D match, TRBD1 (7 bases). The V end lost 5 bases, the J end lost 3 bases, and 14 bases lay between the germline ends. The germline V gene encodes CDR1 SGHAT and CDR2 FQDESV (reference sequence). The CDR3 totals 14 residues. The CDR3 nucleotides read TGTGCCAGCAGCGCCCGACAGGGAGGCTACGAGCAGTACTTC. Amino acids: CASSARQGGYEQYF.

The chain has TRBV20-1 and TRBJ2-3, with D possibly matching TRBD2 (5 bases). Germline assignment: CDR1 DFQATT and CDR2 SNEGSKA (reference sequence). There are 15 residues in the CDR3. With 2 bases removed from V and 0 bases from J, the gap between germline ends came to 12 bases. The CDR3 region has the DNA TGCAGTGCTAGACCTTCCGGACTTAGCACAGATACGCAGTATTTT. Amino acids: CSARPSGLSTDTQYF.

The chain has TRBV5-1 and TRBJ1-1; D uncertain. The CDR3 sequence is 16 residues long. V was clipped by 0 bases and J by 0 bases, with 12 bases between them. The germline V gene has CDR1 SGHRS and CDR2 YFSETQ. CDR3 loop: CASSLVSTVLNTEAFF. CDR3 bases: TGCGCCAGCAGCTTGGTCTCGACGGTACTGAACACTGAAGCTTTCTTT. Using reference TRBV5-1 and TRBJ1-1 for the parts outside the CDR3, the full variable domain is KAGVTQTPRYLIKTRGQQVTLSCSPISGHRSVSWYQQTPGQGLQFLFEYFSETQRNKGNFPGRFSGRQFSNSRSEMNVSTLELGDSALYLCASSLVSTVLNTEAFFGQGTRLTVV.

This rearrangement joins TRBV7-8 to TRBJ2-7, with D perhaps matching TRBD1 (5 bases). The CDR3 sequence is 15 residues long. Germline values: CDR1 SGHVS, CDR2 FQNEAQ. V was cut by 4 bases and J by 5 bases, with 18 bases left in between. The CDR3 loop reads CASSSLGATIHEQYF. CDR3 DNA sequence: TGTGCCAGCAGCTCCTTAGGGGCGACAATCCACGAGCAGTACTTC.

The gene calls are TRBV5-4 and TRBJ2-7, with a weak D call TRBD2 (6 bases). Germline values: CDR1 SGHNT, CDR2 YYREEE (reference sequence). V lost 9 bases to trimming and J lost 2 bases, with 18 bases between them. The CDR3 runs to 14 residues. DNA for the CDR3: TGTGCCACAACGGGGCCTAGCGTACCCTACGAGCAGTACTTC. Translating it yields CATTGPSVPYEQYF.

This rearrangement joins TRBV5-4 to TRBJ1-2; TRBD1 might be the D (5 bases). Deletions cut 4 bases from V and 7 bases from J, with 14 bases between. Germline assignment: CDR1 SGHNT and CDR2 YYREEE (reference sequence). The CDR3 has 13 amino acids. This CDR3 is CASSPRDRGGYTF. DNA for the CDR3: TGTGCCAGCAGCCCCAGGGATCGCGGTGGCTACACCTTC.

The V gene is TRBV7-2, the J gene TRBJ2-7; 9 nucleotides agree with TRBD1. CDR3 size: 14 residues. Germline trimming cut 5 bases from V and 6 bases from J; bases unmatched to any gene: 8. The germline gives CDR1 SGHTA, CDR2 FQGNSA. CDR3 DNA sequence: TGTGCCAGCAGCCCACGGACAGGGGATGTCGAGCAGTACTTC. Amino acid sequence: CASSPRTGDVEQYF.